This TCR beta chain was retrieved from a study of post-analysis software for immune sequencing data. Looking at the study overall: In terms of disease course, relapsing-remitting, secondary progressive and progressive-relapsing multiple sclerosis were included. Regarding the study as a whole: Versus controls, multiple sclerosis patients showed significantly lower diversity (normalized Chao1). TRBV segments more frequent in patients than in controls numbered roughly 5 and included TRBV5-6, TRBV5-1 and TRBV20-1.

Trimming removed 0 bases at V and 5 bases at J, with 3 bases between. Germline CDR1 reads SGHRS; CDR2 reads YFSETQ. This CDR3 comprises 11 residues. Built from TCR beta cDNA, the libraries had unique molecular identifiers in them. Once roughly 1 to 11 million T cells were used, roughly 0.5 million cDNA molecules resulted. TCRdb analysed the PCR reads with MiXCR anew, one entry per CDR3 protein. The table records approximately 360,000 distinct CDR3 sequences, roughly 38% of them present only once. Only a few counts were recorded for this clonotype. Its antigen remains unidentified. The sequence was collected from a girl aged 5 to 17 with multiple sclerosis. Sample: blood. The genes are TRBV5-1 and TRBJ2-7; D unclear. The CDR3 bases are TGCGCCAGCAGCTTGGGCCACGAGCAGTACTTC. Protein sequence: CASSLGHEQYF.